This T cell receptor beta chain was recorded in a study of blood T cells in healthy people across ages. Primed by a sample-barcoded 5' primer and a J-beta primer mix, a second PCR proceeded for roughly 7 to 11 cycles. Every single cDNA molecule received a tag from a template-switch adaptor with 12 random nucleotides. MiXCR, run by TCRdb on the 5' RACE reads, gives a single entry per CDR3 protein. The table lists roughly 570,000 distinct CDR3 sequences, roughly 28% of them singletons. This clonotype was picked up a small number of times. Its specificity is unknown. The CDR3 totals 14 residues. Germline CDR1 reads SEHNR; CDR2 reads FQNEAQ (reference sequence). Trimming left V 8 bases short and J 2 bases short, with 15 bases between. The study's findings and limits: Unknown CMV status may confound age-related changes in expanded clones.

Investigators took about 10 milliliters of peripheral blood from every donor. Sequenced input: blood. The clonotype comes from a woman in her 70s in good health. This chain connects TRBV7-9 to TRBJ1-1; tentatively, D is TRBD1 (6 bases). This CDR3 reads CASALGAFNTEAFF. The CDR3 DNA reads as TGTGCCAGCGCCCTGGGGGCCTTTAACACTGAAGCTTTCTTT. Combining the CDR3 with reference TRBV7-9 and TRBJ1-1 gives the whole variable domain DTGVSQNPRHKITKRGQNVTFRCDPISEHNRLYWYRQTLGQGPEFLTYFQNEAQLEKSRLLSDRFSAERPKGSFSTLEIQRTEQGDSAMYLCASALGAFNTEAFFGQGTRLTVV.